One sample yielded the 21 T cell receptor beta chains listed below, sequenced in a study of T cells in Graves' hyperthyroidism and ophthalmopathy (dated by TCRdb to between 2018 and 2021). The library was produced with multiplex PCR. TCRdb lists the instrument as Illumina HiSeq 2000. TCR beta CDR3 regions were amplified from RNA transcripts. The first round of RT-PCR for the TCR CDR3 was performed with the HTBI primer set and the Qiagen OneStep RT-PCR kit. TCRdb passed the public sequencing reads through fastp at Q25 and MiXCR, retaining productive beta sequences. Merged by CDR3 protein, the rows form single entries marked with the most common genes and DNA. This sample is represented by about 350,000 distinct CDR3 sequences; about 14% of them were singletons. The top ten constitute roughly 24% of the sample. The specimen was blood. The receptors come from a woman in her twenties or thirties with Graves' hyperthyroidism.

This clonotype was seen a few times. The chain couples TRBV29-1 to TRBJ2-7; perhaps TRBD2 as D (5 bases). V was clipped by 0 bases and J by 0 bases, with 15 bases between them. The length of the CDR3 is 16 residues. In germline, CDR1 is SQVTM, CDR2 ANQGSEA. The CDR3 sequence: CSVEDRAGTSSYEQYF. For the CDR3, the DNA is TGCAGCGTTGAAGATCGGGCAGGAACTAGCTCCTACGAGCAGTACTTC.

This clonotype was found many times. The chain recombines TRBV28 with TRBJ2-7; 11 bases are shared with TRBD1. The CDR3 sequence is 16 residues long. With 3 bases clipped from V and 4 bases from J, the junction kept 8 bases outside the gene matches. Germline-derived CDR1 and CDR2 are MDHEN and SYDVKM. CDR3 residues: CASSFFLDRGQYEQYF. CDR3 nucleotide sequence: TGTGCCAGCAGTTTCTTCTTGGACAGGGGGCAATACGAGCAGTACTTC.

The chain employs TRBV10-3 and TRBJ1-6; weak D call: TRBD1 (5 bases). V gave up 3 bases and J gave up 10 bases, with 16 bases separating them. The CDR3 runs to 15 residues. The germline CDR1 and CDR2 sequences are ENHRY and SYGVKD. The CDR3 bases are TGTGCCATCAGTGACTGGGACTTACCGGGGTCACCCCTCCACTTT. This sequence encodes CAISDWDLPGSPLHF.

This clonotype has ten or more counts. CDR3 sequence (DNA): TGTGCCAGCAGTTCTTTGACAGGACAGGGGTACAAGCATGGCTACACCTTC. Translating gives CASSSLTGQGYKHGYTF. The gene calls are TRBV28 and TRBJ1-2; 9 bases fit TRBD1. The CDR3 length is 17 residues. CDR1 is MDHEN and CDR2 is SYDVKM in the germline V gene. V lost 4 bases and J lost 6; bases outside the gene matches: 15.

The sample holds one count of this clonotype. This chain uses TRBV11-2 with TRBJ2-2, with D unclear. The V and J ends lost 7 bases and 7 bases respectively, with 7 bases between them. Germline-derived CDR1 and CDR2 are SGHAT and FQNNGV. The CDR3 consists of 11 residues. DNA for the CDR3: TGTGCCAGCACCGCCAGCGGGGAGCTGTTTTTT. Its translation is CASTASGELFF.

In this sample, this clonotype turned up many times. The CDR3 region is CASSDARGSNQPQHF. DNA for the CDR3: TGTGCCAGCAGCGACGCCCGGGGTAGCAATCAGCCCCAGCATTTT. The rearrangement joins TRBV2 to TRBJ1-5, with no clear D. This CDR3 has 15 amino acids. Germline lookup yields CDR1 SNHLY and CDR2 FYNNEI. V was clipped by 6 bases and J by 0 bases, with 12 bases between them.

The chain is built from TRBV20-1 and TRBJ1-5; possibly TRBD1 for D (5 bases). CDR3 length: 16 amino acids. V was pared by 0 bases and J by 2 bases, with 14 bases between. Germline V gene data show CDR1 as DFQATT and CDR2 as SNEGSKA (reference sequence). The CDR3 is CSARDGGGSGNQPQHF. CDR3 nucleotides: TGCAGTGCTAGAGATGGCGGGGGGTCGGGCAATCAGCCCCAGCATTTT.

This clonotype was observed at least ten times. J is TRBJ1-5 and V is TRBV27; no firm D call. The CDR3 has 13 residues. CDR1 is MNHEY and CDR2 is SMNVEV in the germline V gene (reference sequence). Between the trimmed V and J ends, which lost 2 bases and 9 bases, there was a span of 11 bases. The CDR3 DNA reads as TGTGCCAGCAGTTTAGGGGTAAATTCGCCCCAGCATTTT. This codes for CASSLGVNSPQHF.

Ten or more counts support this clonotype. This chain uses TRBV18 with TRBJ1-1; 7 positions match TRBD1. After removal of 6 bases from V and 11 bases from J, the junction contained 12 bases not matched to a gene. From germline, CDR1 is KGHSH and CDR2 LQKENI. The CDR3 runs to 13 residues. For the CDR3, the DNA is TGTGCCAGCTCCCTCCGGGACAGCGGTGAGGCTTTCTTT. Amino acid sequence: CASSLRDSGEAFF.

In this sample, this clonotype turned up many times. V usage is TRBV7-6 and J usage is TRBJ1-4; 7 nucleotides line up with TRBD1. V lost 1 base and J lost 12; bases outside the gene matches: 5. Looked up from germline, CDR1 is SGHVS and CDR2 is FNYEAQ. This CDR3 has 13 residues. The chain's CDR3 is CASSLGVQGQLFF. CDR3 DNA: TGTGCCAGCAGCTTAGGGGTACAGGGGCAACTGTTTTTT.

The chain links TRBV28 to TRBJ1-6; perhaps TRBD1 as D (5 bases). Trimming left V 5 bases short and J 14 bases short, with 22 bases between. The CDR3 runs 15 residues. Germline V gene data show CDR1 as MDHEN and CDR2 as SYDVKM. CDR3 loop: CASSEPGTAWRALHF. CDR3 nucleotides: TGTGCCAGCAGTGAGCCCGGGACGGCGTGGAGGGCCCTCCACTTT.

This clonotype was found many times. The gene calls are TRBV28 and TRBJ2-2, with D unresolved. Germline V gene lookup returns CDR1 MDHEN and CDR2 SYDVKM. This CDR3 contains 12 residues. Trimming removed 6 bases at V and 6 bases at J, with 8 bases between. CDR3 DNA: TGTGCCAGCAGGAGTGGGTCCGGGGAGCTGTTTTTT. It yields the protein CASRSGSGELFF.

As concerns this clonotype: A single base separates this from a much larger clone, so it may be a read error. The V call is TRBV5-1, the J call TRBJ2-3, with D uncertain. Germline V gene sequence: CDR1 SGHRS, CDR2 YFSETQ. The CDR3 totals 15 residues. V lost 0 bases, J lost 0 bases, and 8 bases lay in between. CDR3 region: CASSLEGCSTDTQYF. The CDR3 DNA is TGCGCCAGCAGCTTGGAGGGATGTAGCACAGATACGCAGTATTTT.

This clonotype was found a few times. This chain connects TRBV6-2 or TRBV6-3 to TRBJ2-3, with a possible D match to TRBD2 (5 bases). Trimming took off 6 bases at V and 4 bases at J, with 11 bases between the two ends. The CDR3 sequence is 13 residues long. Germline values: CDR1 MNHEY, CDR2 SVGEGT. The CDR3 here is CASSSKEADTQYF. As DNA, the CDR3 is TGTGCCAGCAGCTCCAAGGAGGCAGATACGCAGTATTTT.

V is TRBV9 and J is TRBJ2-3; 7 bases agree with TRBD2. V trimming: 4 bases; J trimming: 4 bases; junction bases outside the gene matches: 12. The germline V gene has CDR1 SGDLS and CDR2 YYNGEE. The CDR3 covers 16 residues. CDR3 coding DNA: TGTGCCAGCAGCACTCGGACTAGTTTGGTGGCAGATACGCAGTATTTT. It encodes CASSTRTSLVADTQYF. Full variable domain (remainder filled in from reference TRBV9 and TRBJ2-3): DSGVTQTPKHLITATGQRVTLRCSPRSGDLSVYWYQQSLDQGLQFLIQYYNGEERAKGNILERFSAQQFPDLHSELNLSSLELGDSALYFCASSTRTSLVADTQYFGPGTRLTVL.

The table lists this clonotype with many counts. CDR3 coding DNA: TGTGCCAGCAGCCCCAGGGACCGGGGCACAGATACGCAGTATTTT. Translated: CASSPRDRGTDTQYF. The chain combines TRBV7-2 with TRBJ2-3; D might be TRBD1 or TRBD2, each matching 5 bases. The CDR3 covers 15 residues. V lost 5 bases, J lost 1 base, and 13 bases lay in between. Germline V gives CDR1 SGHTA, CDR2 FQGNSA.

This chain joins TRBV28 and TRBJ2-3; D uncertain. The CDR3 length is 12 residues. The ends were cut back, 9 bases at V and 4 bases at J, with 11 bases in the middle. In germline, CDR1 is MDHEN, CDR2 SYDVKM. CDR3 in DNA: TGTGCCAGTTTGGGATCTGCAGATACGCAGTATTTT. Its protein product is CASLGSADTQYF.

CDR3 protein: CASSQEGHRYTGELFF. The CDR3 DNA follows: TGCGCCAGCAGCCAAGAGGGACACCGGTACACCGGGGAGCTGTTTTTT. The genes are TRBV4-1 and TRBJ2-2; TRBD1 is a possible D gene (6 bases). With 0 bases removed from V and 3 bases from J, the gap between germline ends came to 11 bases. CDR1 and CDR2 from the germline V gene are MGHRA and YSYEKL. This CDR3 is 16 amino acids long.

The chain links TRBV2 to TRBJ2-2; 7 positions match TRBD1. Germline values: CDR1 SNHLY, CDR2 FYNNEI. The CDR3 covers 15 residues. Trimming took 6 bases from V and 2 from J; bases not matched to a gene: 6. CDR3 bases: TGTGCCAGCAGGGAACAGGGGTCCAACACCGGGGAGCTGTTTTTT. The encoded protein is CASREQGSNTGELFF. Complete variable domain (other parts from reference TRBV2 and TRBJ2-2): EPEVTQTPSHQVTQMGQEVILRCVPISNHLYFYWYRQILGQKVEFLVSFYNNEISEKSEIFDDQFSVERPDGSNFTLKIRSTKLEDSAMYFCASREQGSNTGELFFGEGSRLTVL.

V is TRBV7-2 and J is TRBJ2-7; 7 positions match TRBD2. With 0 bases clipped from V and 3 bases from J, the junction kept 5 bases outside the gene matches. The CDR3 totals 15 residues. Germline values: CDR1 SGHTA, CDR2 FQGNSA. The CDR3 here is CASSLAGGSDYEQYF. The CDR3 DNA reads TGTGCCAGCAGCTTAGCGGGCGGGAGTGACTACGAGCAGTACTTC.

This clonotype came up a few times. The CDR3 DNA is TGTGCCAGCAGCTTAGGTCAGCAATATGGCTACACCTTC. Protein: CASSLGQQYGYTF. J is TRBJ1-2 and V is TRBV11-2; D gene unclear. V was pared by 1 base and J by 5 bases, with 8 bases between. Germline loops: CDR1 SGHAT, CDR2 FQNNGV. The CDR3 contains 13 residues.